This T cell receptor beta chain was captured in a study of vaccination and CD4 T cells after COVID-19. Background on the study: The post-vaccine samples came a median 72 days after dose two (range 14 to 241). Control wells got either CEFX epitopes, HIV-1 Nef peptides, or no peptide at all.

General study findings and limits: Researchers looked at relatively few convalescent patients and had no early post-infection timepoints.

Researchers used the Oncomine TCR Beta short-read assay to sequence DNA from cultured CD4+ T cells. The genomic DNA was obtained from cultured CD4+ T cells by extraction with the QIAamp micro DNA kit. One entry per CDR3 protein results from TCRdb running MiXCR on the PCR reads. The sample yields 20,000 to 30,000 distinct CDR3 sequences, 62% seen once. Treatment specified: roughly 11-day PBMC culture with coronavirus spike peptide pools or control peptides (ViraFEST assay). V was cut by 6 bases and J by 4 bases, with 19 bases left in between. Germline assignment: CDR1 MDHEN and CDR2 SYDVKM. The CDR3 has 16 residues. To note about this clonotype: Antigen specificity is unknown.

The sequenced sample was CD4+ T cells from blood, cultured in vitro. The source of this sequence is a human donor who had recovered from COVID-19. The chain combines TRBV28 with TRBJ1-5; no definite D call. The CDR3 here is CASSNAGSGRNQPQHF. The CDR3 coding sequence is TGTGCCAGCAGCAACGCGGGCAGTGGAAGGAATCAGCCCCAGCATTTT.